This T cell receptor beta chain was identified in a study of blood T cell repertoires in COVID-19. V was cut by 7 bases and J by 7 bases, with 17 bases left in between. The CDR3 is made up of 14 amino acids. CDR1 is MDHEN and CDR2 is SYDVKM in the germline V gene. Under the authors' procedure: The assay estimated nucleated cells by amplifying reference gene primers. The repertoire was sequenced with immunoSEQ multiplex PCR; TCRdb's copy has only in-frame clones and lacks some. The D gene and trimming were derived from the DNA, and the V and J assignments and clone size from that table. The sample lists 200,000 to 300,000 clones; around 80% were seen once. The sample holds a few counts of this clone.

The source of this sequence is a man aged 55 to 69 with acute or convalescent COVID-19. Sequences were obtained from peripheral blood. The chain uses TRBV28 and TRBJ1-5; a possible D gene is TRBD1 (6 bases). The CDR3 DNA is TGTGCCAGCACGGCGGGGGGCCATAAGCAGCCCCAGCATTTT. Its translation: CASTAGGHKQPQHF. The complete variable domain, with remaining parts taken from reference TRBV28 and TRBJ1-5, reads DVKVTQSSRYLVKRTGEKVFLECVQDMDHENMFWYRQDPGLGLRLIYFSYDVKMKEKGDIPEGYSVSREKKERFSLILESASTNQTSMYLCASTAGGHKQPQHFGDGTRLSIL.